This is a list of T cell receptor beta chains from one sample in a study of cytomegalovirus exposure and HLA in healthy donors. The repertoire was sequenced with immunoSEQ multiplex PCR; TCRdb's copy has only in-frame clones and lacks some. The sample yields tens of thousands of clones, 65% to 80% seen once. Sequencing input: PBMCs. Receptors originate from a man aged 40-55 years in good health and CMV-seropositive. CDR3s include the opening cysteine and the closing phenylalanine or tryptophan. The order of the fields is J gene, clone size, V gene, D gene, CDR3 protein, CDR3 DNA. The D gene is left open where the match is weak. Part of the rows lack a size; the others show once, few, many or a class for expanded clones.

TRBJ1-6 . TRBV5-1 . CASSLVEGNSPLHF TGCGCCAGCAGCTTGGTGGAGGGGAACTCACCCCTCCACTTT
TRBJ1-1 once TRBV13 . CASSLKNTEAFF TGTGCCAGCAGCCTAAAGAACACTGAAGCTTTCTTT
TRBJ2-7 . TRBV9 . CASSVEPQTSYEQYF TGTGCCAGCAGCGTAGAACCCCAGACATCTTACGAGCAGTACTTC
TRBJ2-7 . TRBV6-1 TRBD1 CASSIPGGPYEQYF TGTGCCAGCAGTATTCCAGGGGGTCCCTACGAGCAGTACTTC
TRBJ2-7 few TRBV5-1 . CASSLGHTVYEQYF TGCGCCAGCAGCTTGGGACATACCGTCTACGAGCAGTACTTC
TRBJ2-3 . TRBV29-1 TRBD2 CSAVRSGGRGGTQYF TGCAGCGCCGTACGTAGCGGGGGGCGGGGGGGAACGCAGTATTTT
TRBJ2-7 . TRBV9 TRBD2 CASGRGNEQYF TGTGCCAGCGGGAGGGGAAACGAGCAGTACTTC
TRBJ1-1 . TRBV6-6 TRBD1 CASSSGTGFMNTEAFF TGTGCCAGCAGTTCCGGGACAGGGTTTATGAACACTGAAGCTTTCTTT
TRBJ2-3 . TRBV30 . CATTSGTLHGTQYF TGTGCCACCACATCCGGGACTCTTCATGGTACGCAGTATTTT
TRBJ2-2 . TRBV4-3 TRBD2 CASSPSLAGTGELFF TGCGCCAGCAGCCCCTCCCTAGCGGGCACCGGGGAGCTGTTTTTT
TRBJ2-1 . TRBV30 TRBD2 CAWSKVAGGNEQFF TGTGCCTGGAGTAAGGTAGCGGGGGGCAATGAGCAGTTCTTC
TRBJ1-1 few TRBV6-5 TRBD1 CASSQQGATEAFF TGTGCCAGCAGTCAACAGGGGGCGACTGAAGCTTTCTTT
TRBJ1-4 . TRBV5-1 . CASSSTATNEKLFF TGCGCCAGCAGCTCGACAGCAACTAATGAAAAACTGTTTTTT
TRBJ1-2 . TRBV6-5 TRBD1 CASSSQTGAYGYTF TGTGCCAGCAGTTCCCAGACAGGGGCCTATGGCTACACCTTC
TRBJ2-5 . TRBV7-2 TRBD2 CASSILLAEQETQYF TGTGCCAGCAGCATCCTACTAGCGGAGCAAGAGACCCAGTACTTC
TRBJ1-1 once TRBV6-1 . CASSEVAGLNTEAFF TGTGCCAGCAGTGAAGTGGCAGGTTTGAACACTGAAGCTTTCTTT
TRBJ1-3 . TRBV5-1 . CASSLAEANSGNTIYF TGCGCCAGCAGCTTGGCCGAGGCAAACTCTGGAAACACCATATATTTT
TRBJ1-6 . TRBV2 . CASSEGAGVGSPLHF TGTGCCAGCAGTGAAGGGGCCGGGGTGGGTTCACCCCTCCACTTT
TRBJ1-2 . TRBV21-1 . CASSILLDRAGGYTF TGTGCCAGCAGCATTCTATTGGACAGGGCGGGTGGCTACACCTTC
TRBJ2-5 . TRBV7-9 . CASSLHWETQYF TGTGCCAGCAGCTTACACTGGGAGACCCAGTACTTC
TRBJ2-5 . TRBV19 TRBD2 CASSPRGGEETQYF TGTGCCAGTAGTCCTCGGGGGGGCGAGGAGACCCAGTACTTC
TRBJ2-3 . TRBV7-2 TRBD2 CASSSGLATDTQYF TGTGCCAGCAGCTCGGGACTAGCGACAGATACGCAGTATTTT
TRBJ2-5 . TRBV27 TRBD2 CASSSLASGKQETQYF TGTGCCAGCAGTAGCCTGGCTAGCGGGAAACAAGAGACCCAGTACTTC
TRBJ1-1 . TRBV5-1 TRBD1 CASSIDRVSAMGAFF TGCGCCAGCAGCATAGACAGGGTTTCCGCGATGGGCGCTTTCTTT
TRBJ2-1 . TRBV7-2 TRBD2 CASTRGGSENNEQFF TGTGCCAGCACCCGGGGGGGAAGTGAAAACAATGAGCAGTTCTTC
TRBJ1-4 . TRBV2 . CASSDMRWIATNEKLFF TGTGCCAGCAGTGATATGAGGTGGATCGCAACTAATGAAAAACTGTTTTTT
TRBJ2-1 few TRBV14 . CASSQQAAEQFF TGTGCCAGCAGCCAGCAGGCCGCTGAGCAGTTCTTC
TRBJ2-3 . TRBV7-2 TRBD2 CASSLRGGAVADTQYF TGTGCCAGCAGCTTACGGGGGGGGGCAGTCGCAGATACGCAGTATTTT
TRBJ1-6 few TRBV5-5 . CASSLARPSSYNSPLHF TGTGCCAGCAGCTTGGCCAGGCCGAGCTCCTATAATTCACCCCTCCACTTT